The 2 T cell receptor beta chains presented below share a single source sample, sequenced in a study of blood T cell repertoires in COVID-19. Here immunoSEQ multiplex PCR was the method, and the copy in TCRdb shows in-frame clones only, minus some. The data show about 530,000 clones, 70% to 90% seen once. The material sequenced was peripheral blood. These receptors originate from a woman aged 50 to 65 with COVID-19, enrolled during active disease.

This clone has only one observation. This chain uses TRBV11-3 with TRBJ2-7; TRBD1 might be the D (5 bases). The CDR3 contains 14 residues. The V end lost 2 bases, the J end lost 2 bases, and 10 bases lay between the germline ends. Germline V gene sequence: CDR1 SGHNT, CDR2 YENEEA. CDR3 in amino acids: CASSLNRPPYEQYF. CDR3 nucleotides: TGTGCCAGCAGCTTAAACAGGCCCCCCTACGAGCAGTACTTC.

The gene calls are TRBV3-1 (or the pseudogene TRBV3-2) and TRBJ2-1, with a weak D call TRBD1 (6 bases). The V end was cut by 8 bases, the J end by 7 bases, with 15 bases between. Germline V gives CDR1 LGHDT, CDR2 YNNKEL (reference sequence). The length of the CDR3 is 13 residues. CDR3 loop: CASSQGPMNEQFF. The CDR3 DNA reads TGTGCCAGCTCACAGGGCCCCATGAATGAGCAGTTCTTC.